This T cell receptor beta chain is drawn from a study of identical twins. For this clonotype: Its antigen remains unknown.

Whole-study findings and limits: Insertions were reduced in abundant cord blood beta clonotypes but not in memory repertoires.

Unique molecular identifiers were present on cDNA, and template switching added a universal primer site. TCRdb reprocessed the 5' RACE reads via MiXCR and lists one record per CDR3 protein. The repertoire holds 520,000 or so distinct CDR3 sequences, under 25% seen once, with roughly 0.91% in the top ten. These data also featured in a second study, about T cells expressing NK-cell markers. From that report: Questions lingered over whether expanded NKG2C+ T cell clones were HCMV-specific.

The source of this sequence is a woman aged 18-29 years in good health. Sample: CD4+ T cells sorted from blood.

CDR3 region: CASSQGSAWGNTEAFF. The CDR3 region has the DNA TGTGCCAGCAGCCAAGGAAGCGCGTGGGGGAACACTGAAGCTTTCTTT. The chain has TRBV4-2 and TRBJ1-1; D remains unclear. Germline V gene sequence: CDR1 LGHNA, CDR2 YNFKEQ. The CDR3 extends over 16 amino acids. Trimming cost V 1 base and J 1 base, with 13 bases left between them.